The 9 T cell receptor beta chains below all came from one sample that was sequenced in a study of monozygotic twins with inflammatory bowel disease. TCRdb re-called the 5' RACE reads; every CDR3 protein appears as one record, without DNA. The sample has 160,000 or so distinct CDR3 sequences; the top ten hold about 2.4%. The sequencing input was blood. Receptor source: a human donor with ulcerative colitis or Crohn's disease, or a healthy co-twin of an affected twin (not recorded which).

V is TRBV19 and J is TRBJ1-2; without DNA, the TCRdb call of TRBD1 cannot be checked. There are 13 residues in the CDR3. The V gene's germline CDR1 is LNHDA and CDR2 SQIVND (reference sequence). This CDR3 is CASADRDNYGYTF.

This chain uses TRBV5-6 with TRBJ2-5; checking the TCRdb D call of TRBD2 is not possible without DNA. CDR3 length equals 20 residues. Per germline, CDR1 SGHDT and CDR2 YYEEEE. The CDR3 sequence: CASSPSGYGAETIFRETQYF.

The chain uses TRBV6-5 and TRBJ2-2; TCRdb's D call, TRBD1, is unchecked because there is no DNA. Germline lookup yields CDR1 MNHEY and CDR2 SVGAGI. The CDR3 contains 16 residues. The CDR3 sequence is CASSYERTGNTGELFF.

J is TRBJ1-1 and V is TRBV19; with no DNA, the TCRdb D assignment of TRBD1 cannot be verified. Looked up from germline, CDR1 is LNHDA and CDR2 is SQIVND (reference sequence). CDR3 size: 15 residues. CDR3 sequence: CASSRQTGGQSEAFF.

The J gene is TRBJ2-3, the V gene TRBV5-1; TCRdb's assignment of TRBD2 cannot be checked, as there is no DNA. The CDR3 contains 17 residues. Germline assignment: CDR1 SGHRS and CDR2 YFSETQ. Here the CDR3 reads CASSLEVREVGTDTQYF.

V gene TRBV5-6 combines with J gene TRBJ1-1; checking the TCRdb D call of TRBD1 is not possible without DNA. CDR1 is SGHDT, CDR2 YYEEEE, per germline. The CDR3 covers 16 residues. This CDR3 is CASSFDRGRMNTEAFF.

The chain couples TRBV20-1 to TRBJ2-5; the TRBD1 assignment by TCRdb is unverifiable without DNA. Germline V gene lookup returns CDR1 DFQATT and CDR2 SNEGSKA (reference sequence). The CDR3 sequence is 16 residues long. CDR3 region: CSARDPSGPWEETQYF.

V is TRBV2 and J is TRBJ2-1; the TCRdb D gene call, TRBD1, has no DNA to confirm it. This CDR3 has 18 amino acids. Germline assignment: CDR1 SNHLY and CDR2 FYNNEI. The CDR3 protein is CASSESGWGSRSYNEQFF.

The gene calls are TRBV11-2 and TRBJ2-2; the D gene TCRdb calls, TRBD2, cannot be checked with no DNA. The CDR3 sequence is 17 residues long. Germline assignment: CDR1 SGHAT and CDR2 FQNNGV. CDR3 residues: CASSLGLASDLTGELFF.